The 21 T cell receptor beta chains reported below all come from one sample, sequenced in a study of blood T cell repertoires in COVID-19. This table comes from immunoSEQ multiplex PCR, and its TCRdb copy is limited to in-frame clones, with some not included. Among approximately 85,000 clones, roughly 77% were seen once, and the ten largest hold around an eighth. Sequencing used peripheral blood. These receptors came from a human donor in a cohort sampled during active COVID-19.

The chain joins TRBV7-2 to TRBJ2-3, with TRBD2 identical over 8 bases. The germline CDR1 and CDR2 sequences are SGHTA and FQGNSA. V was pared by 4 bases and J by 6 bases, with 12 bases of the junction left unmatched. This CDR3 region has 16 residues. The DNA of the CDR3 is TGTGCCAGCAGCTCCCTGATAGCGGGGCGAGGGGATACGCAGTATTTT. Its protein is CASSSLIAGRGDTQYF.

This clone was counted once. This chain joins TRBV24-1 and TRBJ2-3; 7 positions match TRBD1. The V segment lost 5 bases and the J segment 1 base; nucleotides outside the gene matches: 5. The CDR3 sequence is 15 residues long. CDR1 KGHDR and CDR2 SFDVKD come from the germline V gene. CDR3 amino acids: CATSVRGLGTDTQYF. DNA of the CDR3: TGTGCCACCAGTGTTAGGGGGCTTGGCACAGATACGCAGTATTTT.

This chain uses TRBV6-6 with TRBJ1-5, with TRBD1 matching over 8 bases. V dropped 5 bases and J dropped 3; count of bases not matched to a gene: 12. This CDR3 spans 17 amino acids. Per the germline V gene, CDR1 is MNHNY and CDR2 is SVGAGI (reference sequence). The CDR3 region has the DNA TGTGCCAGCAGTCCTGCCTCTGGACAGGGTTTCAATCAGCCCCAGCATTTT. This translates into CASSPASGQGFNQPQHF.

V gene TRBV7-2 combines with J gene TRBJ1-6, with TRBD1 matching 9 bases. Trimming cost V 1 base and J 8 bases; bases outside gene matches: 3. CDR1 is SGHTA, CDR2 FQGNSA, per germline. The CDR3 covers 15 residues. CDR3 in DNA: TGTGCCAGCAGCTTAGGTGGGACAGGGTATTCACCCCTCCACTTT. Encoded protein: CASSLGGTGYSPLHF.

This clone showed up just once. The chain recombines TRBV29-1 with TRBJ2-3; 8 bases agree with TRBD1. V shed 3 bases and J 1 base; nucleotides not matched to a gene: 3. This CDR3 contains 14 residues. Per the germline V gene, CDR1 is SQVTM and CDR2 is ANQGSEA. DNA of the CDR3: TGCAGCGTTGAGAAGGGACAGGGCACAGATACGCAGTATTTT. Translating gives CSVEKGQGTDTQYF.

The chain has TRBV5-1 and TRBJ2-5, with TRBD2 identical over 12 bases. Unmatched junction bases numbered 5, after V lost 0 bases and J lost 5 bases. Looked up from germline, CDR1 is SGHRS and CDR2 is YFSETQ. This CDR3 comprises 16 residues. The CDR3 here is CASSLAPTSGGETQYF. As DNA, the CDR3 is TGCGCCAGCAGCTTGGCTCCGACTAGCGGGGGTGAGACCCAGTACTTC. The entire variable domain, with the rest obtained from reference TRBV5-1 and TRBJ2-5, is as follows: KAGVTQTPRYLIKTRGQQVTLSCSPISGHRSVSWYQQTPGQGLQFLFEYFSETQRNKGNFPGRFSGRQFSNSRSEMNVSTLELGDSALYLCASSLAPTSGGETQYFGPGTRLLVL.

The chain links TRBV28 to TRBJ1-4; D gene uncertain. The germline V gene has CDR1 MDHEN and CDR2 SYDVKM. The CDR3 spans 15 residues. Trimming left V 4 bases short and J 5 bases short, with 14 bases between. CDR3 nucleotide sequence: TGTGCCAGCAGTTCTTACGGGTCCAAAAATGAAAAACTGTTTTTT. Translated, it gives CASSSYGSKNEKLFF.

V gene TRBV6-1 combines with J gene TRBJ1-2; 9 nucleotides line up with TRBD1. Germline loops: CDR1 MNHNS, CDR2 SASEGT. With 1 base clipped from V and 8 bases from J, the junction kept 5 bases outside the gene matches. The CDR3 extends over 14 amino acids. CDR3 sequence reads: CASSEVTGGLGYTF. In nucleotides, the CDR3 is TGTGCCAGCAGTGAAGTGACAGGGGGGTTGGGCTACACCTTC.

V and J are TRBV18 and TRBJ1-4, with D unresolved. The V gene lost 6 bases and the J gene lost 5 bases, with 10 bases spanning the gap. Germline V CDR1 and CDR2: KGHSH, LQKENI. The CDR3 length is 13 residues. CDR3 DNA: TGTGCCAGCTCGCCTCGGGTGAATGAAAAACTGTTTTTT. Protein product: CASSPRVNEKLFF.

The chain uses TRBV14 and TRBJ2-1; 8 nucleotides match TRBD1. Trimming took 4 bases from V and 2 from J; bases not matched to a gene: 4. This CDR3 contains 15 residues. CDR1 and CDR2 from the germline V gene are SGHDN and FVKESK. CDR3 sequence (DNA): TGTGCCAGCAGCCGAGACAGGGGAACCTACAATGAGCAGTTCTTC. Its protein is CASSRDRGTYNEQFF.

The chain uses TRBV12-5 and TRBJ2-3; D possibly corresponds to TRBD1 (5 bases). V was shortened by 3 bases and J by 2 bases, with 12 bases between the two germline ends. CDR3 size: 15 residues. Germline-derived CDR1 and CDR2 are LGHNT and FRNRAP. The CDR3 spells CASGFGDSPTDTQYF. The CDR3 DNA reads as TGTGCTAGTGGTTTCGGCGACAGCCCCACAGATACGCAGTATTTT. The entire variable domain, with the rest obtained from reference TRBV12-5 and TRBJ2-3, is as follows: DARVTQTPRHKVTEMGQEVTMRCQPILGHNTVFWYRQTMMQGLELLAYFRNRAPLDDSGMPKDRFSAEMPDATLATLKIQPSEPRDSAVYFCASGFGDSPTDTQYFGPGTRLTVL.

The chain carries TRBV6-5 and TRBJ1-2; D is possibly TRBD1 (5 bases). Trimming removed 6 bases from V and 4 bases from J, with 15 bases in between. Germline CDR1 MNHEY, CDR2 SVGAGI. The CDR3 spans 14 residues. This CDR3 is CASSPRGRLYGYTF. CDR3 sequence (DNA): TGTGCCAGCAGCCCAAGGGGCCGCCTCTATGGCTACACCTTC.

This chain links TRBV18 with TRBJ2-7; possibly TRBD1 for D (5 bases). V was clipped by 6 bases and J by 2 bases, with 14 bases between them. Germline loops: CDR1 KGHSH, CDR2 LQKENI. This CDR3 has 14 residues. CDR3 amino acids: CASSPDRLTYEQYF. DNA of the CDR3: TGTGCCAGCTCGCCCGACAGACTTACCTACGAGCAGTACTTC.

CDR3 DNA sequence: TGCGCCAGCAGCCCCGGAGGGGCGCAGATGAACACCGGGGAGCTGTTTTTT. Translating it yields CASSPGGAQMNTGELFF. The V gene is TRBV5-1, the J gene TRBJ2-2, with a possible D match to TRBD2 (6 bases). This CDR3 comprises 17 residues. The V end lost 4 bases, the J end lost 1 base, and 17 bases lay between the germline ends. Germline CDR1 is SGHRS and CDR2 is YFSETQ.

The V call is TRBV4-2, the J call TRBJ1-2, with 7 positions matching TRBD1. CDR1 is LGHNA and CDR2 is YNFKEQ in the germline V gene. The ends lost 0 bases at V and 7 bases at J; junction bases unmatched: 11. The CDR3 has 16 residues. The CDR3 DNA is TGTGCCAGCAGCCAAGAACCGACAGGGAAGGGAGGTGGCTACACCTTC. Amino acid sequence: CASSQEPTGKGGGYTF.

The V gene is TRBV6-5, the J gene TRBJ2-2; possible D gene TRBD1, 5 bases. Per the germline V gene, CDR1 is MNHEY and CDR2 is SVGAGI. V lost 7 bases and J lost 4, with 16 bases in between. The CDR3 totals 15 residues. CDR3 sequence (DNA): TGTGCCAGCACCATTCTTACTGACAGCACCGGGGAGCTGTTTTTT. It encodes CASTILTDSTGELFF.

The V gene is TRBV18, the J gene TRBJ2-6, with TRBD1 as a possible D gene (5 bases). This CDR3 has 16 residues. CDR1 KGHSH and CDR2 LQKENI come from the germline V gene. The V end lost 6 bases, the J end lost 1 base, and 13 bases lay between the germline ends. CDR3 sequence (DNA): TGTGCCAGCTCCCAGGGCCCACAGTCTGGGGCCAACGTCCTGACTTTC. This encodes CASSQGPQSGANVLTF.

V gene TRBV2 combines with J gene TRBJ2-3; TRBD1 might be the D (5 bases). This CDR3 contains 13 residues. V shed 2 bases and J shed 3 bases, with 6 bases lying between them. Germline V gene sequence: CDR1 SNHLY, CDR2 FYNNEI. The CDR3 nucleotides read TGTGCCAGCAGTGAATGGACAACAGATACGCAGTATTTT. As protein: CASSEWTTDTQYF.

The rearrangement uses TRBV11-2 and TRBJ1-4; D possibly corresponds to TRBD1 (5 bases). Trimming removed 6 bases at V and 8 bases at J, with 13 bases between. Germline CDR1 and CDR2: SGHAT and FQNNGV. The CDR3 has 13 amino acids. CDR3 amino acids: CASRGPAGEKLFF. The CDR3 nucleotides are TGTGCCAGCAGGGGCCCGGCAGGGGAAAAACTGTTTTTT.

The chain employs TRBV28 and TRBJ2-5; D might be TRBD2 (6 bases). The CDR3 is 16 amino acids. V dropped 6 bases and J dropped 5 bases, with 22 bases sitting between them. Germline V CDR1 and CDR2: MDHEN, SYDVKM. CDR3 nucleotides: TGTGCCAGCAGCCCTGGACCGGGACTGCGTTGGGAGACCCAGTACTTC. Its translation is CASSPGPGLRWETQYF.

V usage is TRBV19 and J usage is TRBJ1-6; 12 bases are shared with TRBD1. Germline V lookup: CDR1 LNHDA, CDR2 SQIVND (reference sequence). This CDR3 has 14 amino acids. The J segment lost 14 bases and the V segment lost 6 bases, leaving 8 bases of the junction unmatched. The CDR3 reads CASSPGQGASTLHF. CDR3 nucleotides: TGTGCCAGTAGCCCGGGACAGGGGGCCTCTACCCTCCACTTT.